This TCR beta chain derives from a study of blood T cell repertoires in COVID-19. The wider study: Sites in the United States, Italy and Spain provided acute and convalescent COVID-19 samples. T cells, B-cell-depleted T cells, or PBMCs supplied cDNA or gDNA.

The CDR3 runs 17 residues. The V end was cut by 5 bases, the J end by 4 bases, with 22 bases between. Germline V CDR1 and CDR2: LNHDA, SQIVND (reference sequence). In the original processing: Estimated nucleated cell counts came from reference gene primer amplification. Here immunoSEQ multiplex PCR was the method, and the copy in TCRdb shows in-frame clones only, minus some. V and J calls and clone size are given by that table; D and trimming were obtained from the DNA. Of 180,000 or so clones detected, about 87% appear once; the ten largest clones hold around 1.5%. The sequence came from a woman in her 50s with acute or convalescent COVID-19. This chain uses TRBV19 with TRBJ2-3; a possible D gene is TRBD1 (7 bases). The sample comprised peripheral blood. The CDR3 sequence is CASSPGGYRGRPDTQYF. In DNA form, the CDR3 reads TGTGCCAGTAGTCCCGGGGGATACAGGGGACGTCCAGATACGCAGTATTTT.